The TCR beta chain under discussion was sequenced for a study of cytomegalovirus exposure and HLA in healthy donors. The study ran its PCR with 60 Vbeta and 13 Jbeta primers. Here immunoSEQ multiplex PCR was the method, and the copy in TCRdb shows in-frame clones only, minus some. The repertoire holds under 140,000 clones, with 80% as singletons. Broader study findings: In a later analysis, TCR beta V- and J-gene trimming showed a link to a missense DCLRE1C variant. In vitro work confirmed that a few CMV-associated chains recognize CMV antigens.

As to this clone: The antigen is unknown.

The CDR3 is 13 residues long. Germline V gene lookup returns CDR1 SGHAT and CDR2 FQNNGV. With 5 bases removed from V and 5 bases from J, the gap between germline ends came to 12 bases. Material for sequencing was PBMCs. The genes are TRBV11-2 and TRBJ2-5, with a weak D call TRBD1 (6 bases). The clonotype originates from a woman aged 60 to 75 in good health and CMV-seropositive. The CDR3 DNA reads as TGTGCCAGCAGCGTACAGGGTGTCGAGACCCAGTACTTC. Protein product: CASSVQGVETQYF.